The 20 T cell receptor beta chains below were found in one sample sequenced in a study of circulating CD8 cells and anti-PD-1 response in melanoma. The QIAseq Immune Repertoire TCR panel built the libraries from roughly 16 ng of total RNA. TCRdb recomputed calls from the reads with MiXCR, one row per CDR3 protein. The sample lists approximately 1,000 distinct CDR3 sequences; 11% were seen once. Sorting of live CD3+CD8+TCRalphabeta+ cells by PD-1 and/or TIGIT gave four subsets. The material sequenced was CD8+ T cells from PBMCs, taken at baseline or after one month of anti-PD-1 therapy (not recorded which). These TCRs come from a human donor with melanoma.

By share, this clonotype counts as medium-sized (0.01 to 0.1%). The chain has TRBV19 and TRBJ1-1; 12 bases fit TRBD1. V shed 10 bases and J 5 bases; nucleotides not matched to a gene: 5. The CDR3 is 13 residues long. Germline loops: CDR1 LNHDA, CDR2 SQIVND (reference sequence). Here the CDR3 DNA reads TGTGCCATAGGGACAGGGGGCAATACTGAAGCTTTCTTT. This codes for CAIGTGGNTEAFF. Based on the CDR3 plus reference TRBV19 and TRBJ1-1, the full variable domain is DGGITQSPKYLFRKEGQNVTLSCEQNLNHDAMYWYRQDPGQGLRLIYYSQIVNDFQKGDIAEGYSVSREKKESFPLTVTSAQKNPTAFYLCAIGTGGNTEAFFGQGTRLTVV.

This clonotype was picked up a small number of times. The chain has TRBV29-1 and TRBJ1-1; D ambiguous. The ends were cut back, 2 bases at V and 0 bases at J, with 7 bases in the middle. Germline V gene sequence: CDR1 SQVTM, CDR2 ANQGSEA. The CDR3 consists of 13 residues. Here the CDR3 reads CSVEPQMNTEAFF. In DNA form, the CDR3 reads TGCAGCGTTGAACCCCAGATGAACACTGAAGCTTTCTTT.

To note about this clonotype: At one of its ends the junction is not consistent with the germline gene, which may arise from a read error. V is TRBV19 and J is TRBJ2-1; D gene uncertain. Germline CDR1 reads LNHDA; CDR2 reads SQIVND (reference sequence). CDR3 length: 15 residues. Here the CDR3 reads CAGSIVSGPYNEQFF. CDR3 sequence (DNA): TGTGCCGGTAGTATAGTTTCAGGTCCATACAATGAGCAGTTCTTC. Full variable domain (rest looked up from reference TRBV19 and TRBJ2-1): DGGITQSPKYLFRKEGQNVTLSCEQNLNHDAMYWYRQDPGQGLRLIYYSQIVNDFQKGDIAEGYSVSREKKESFPLTVTSAQKNPTAFYLCAGSIVSGPYNEQFFGPGTRLTVL.

The chain couples TRBV12-3 or TRBV12-4 to TRBJ2-7, with D possibly TRBD2 on 5 matching bases. Trimming took off 4 bases at V and 7 bases at J, with 14 bases between the two ends. CDR3 length: 13 residues. The CDR3 spells CASSSYLEGEQYF. DNA of the CDR3: TGTGCCAGCAGTTCATACCTAGAGGGAGAGCAGTACTTC.

This sequence joins TRBV19 and TRBJ2-7; D might be TRBD2 (5 bases). Germline loops: CDR1 LNHDA, CDR2 SQIVND (reference sequence). The CDR3 consists of 12 residues. V lost 5 bases to trimming and J lost 5 bases, with 10 bases between them. The CDR3 here is CASSLGSDEQYF. DNA for the CDR3: TGTGCCAGTAGTTTGGGTAGCGACGAGCAGTACTTC.

This clonotype is medium-sized (0.01 to 0.1%) by share. The chain employs TRBV19 and TRBJ1-1, with 7 nucleotides matching TRBD1. V gave up 2 bases and J gave up 5 bases; unmatched junction bases: 5. Germline CDR1 reads LNHDA; CDR2 reads SQIVND (reference sequence). The CDR3 contains 14 residues. Here the CDR3 reads CASSIIGGYTEAFF. The DNA of the CDR3 is TGTGCCAGTAGTATAATAGGGGGCTATACTGAAGCTTTCTTT.

By its share, this clonotype is medium-sized. This chain joins TRBV7-2 and TRBJ2-1; D possibly uses TRBD1 or TRBD2 (5 bases each). The CDR3 runs to 11 residues. Trimming removed 1 base at V and 10 bases at J, with 5 bases between. Germline CDR1 SGHTA, CDR2 FQGNSA. The CDR3 DNA reads TGTGCCAGCAGCTTAGGGGGGGAGCAGTTCTTC. This codes for CASSLGGEQFF.

The table lists this clonotype with a few counts. The chain employs TRBV4-3 and TRBJ1-2, with 11 positions matching TRBD1. CDR1 is LGHNA, CDR2 YSLEER, per germline. J was trimmed by 4 bases and V by 4 bases; bases with no gene match: 8. The CDR3 consists of 16 residues. The CDR3 bases are TGCGCCAGCAGCCCCGGGCCGGGACAGGGGGGCTATGGCTACACCTTC. Translated: CASSPGPGQGGYGYTF.

Relative to its sample, this clonotype is large. The CDR3 sequence: CATTGGLNYGYTF. DNA of the CDR3: TGTGCCACGACAGGGGGGCTTAACTATGGCTACACCTTC. The V and J genes are TRBV19 and TRBJ1-2, with TRBD1 matching 9 bases. This CDR3 has 13 amino acids. Germline values: CDR1 LNHDA, CDR2 SQIVND (reference sequence). Germline trimming cut 10 bases from V and 1 base from J; bases unmatched to any gene: 4.

By share, this clonotype counts as medium-sized (0.01 to 0.1%). V and J are TRBV28 and TRBJ1-2; no clear D gene. The CDR3 consists of 16 residues. Per the germline V gene, CDR1 is MDHEN and CDR2 is SYDVKM. V was clipped by 6 bases and J by 6 bases, with 23 bases between them. CDR3 in DNA: TGTGCCAGCAGAACGATGGACGGAGATTTTTTCAATGGCTACACCTTC. This sequence encodes CASRTMDGDFFNGYTF.

This clonotype is medium-sized in the sample. V usage is TRBV27 and J usage is TRBJ2-1; D is perhaps TRBD1 (6 bases). Trimming removed 4 bases from V and 1 base from J, with 14 bases in between. CDR1 and CDR2 from the germline V gene are MNHEY and SMNVEV (reference sequence). The CDR3 length is 16 residues. The CDR3 sequence: CASSSAMGASYNEQFF. For the CDR3, the DNA is TGTGCCAGCAGTTCCGCGATGGGGGCATCCTACAATGAGCAGTTCTTC.

Turning to this clonotype: One end of the junction varies from germline; a read error may be responsible. The chain is built from TRBV14 and TRBJ2-1; 12 nucleotides match TRBD2. The CDR3 has 18 residues. Germline-derived CDR1 and CDR2 are SGHDN and FVKESK. In nucleotides, the CDR3 is TGTGCCAGCAGCCACAACGAGTTGCTAGCGGGGGGGTACAATGAGCAGTCCTTT. This gives the protein CASSHNELLAGGYNEQSF.

By share, this clonotype counts as medium-sized. The CDR3 region is CASSGLAGGPYNEQFF. In nucleotides, the CDR3 is TGTGCCAGCAGTGGGCTAGCGGGGGGCCCCTACAATGAGCAGTTCTTC. The chain joins TRBV25-1 to TRBJ2-1, with 11 bases that match TRBD2. The V segment lost 4 bases and the J segment 2 bases; nucleotides outside the gene matches: 4. The length of the CDR3 is 16 residues. The germline V gene has CDR1 MGHDK and CDR2 SYGVNS.

In this sample, this clonotype is medium-sized. The chain has TRBV21-1 and TRBJ1-3; the table's D call TRBD1 went unverified against the DNA. TRBV21-1 is marked as a pseudogene. The CDR3 is 19 residues long. The CDR3 region is CASSKRTGKRGSSGNTIYF. In DNA, the CDR3 is TGTGCCAGCAGCAAACGGACAGGGAAGAGGGGGAGCTCTGGAAACACCATATATTTT.

This clonotype is categorized as medium-sized. The J gene is TRBJ2-6, the V gene TRBV4-3; TRBD2 agrees at 7 bases. Germline V gives CDR1 LGHNA, CDR2 YSLEER. V lost 4 bases to trimming and J lost 2 bases; unmatched junction nucleotides: 2. There are 15 residues in the CDR3. CDR3 sequence reads: CASSPGRAGANVLTF. The CDR3 DNA reads as TGCGCCAGCAGCCCGGGGAGGGCTGGGGCCAACGTCCTGACTTTC.

This clonotype was observed a few times. The J gene is TRBJ2-3, the V gene TRBV6-5, with D perhaps matching TRBD1 or TRBD2 (5 bases each). The germline V and J ends were trimmed by 2 bases and 1 base, with 13 bases remaining between them. Germline lookup yields CDR1 MNHEY and CDR2 SVGAGI. The CDR3 has 16 amino acids. CDR3: CASSYQGGLGTDTQYF. Written as DNA, the CDR3 is TGTGCCAGCAGTTACCAGGGCGGACTTGGCACAGATACGCAGTATTTT.

Note on this clonotype: A much larger clone is a single base away; this may be a read error. V gene TRBV25-1 combines with J gene TRBJ2-1; the D gene could be TRBD1 or TRBD2 (5 bases each). The CDR3 has 13 amino acids. Per germline, CDR1 MGHDK and CDR2 SYGVNS. The V end was cut by 6 bases, the J end by 10 bases, with 16 bases between. CDR3 nucleotides: TGTGCCAGCAGACTGACAGAGGGAAGAGAGCAGTTCTTC. Residues: CASRLTEGREQFF.

The chain has TRBV28 and TRBJ2-7; the match to TRBD2 covers 8 bases. V shed 5 bases, J shed 2 bases, and the junction held 8 bases outside the gene matches. The CDR3 loop spans 15 amino acids. The germline gives CDR1 MDHEN, CDR2 SYDVKM. CDR3 sequence reads: CASSDTSGVTYEQYF. Written as DNA, the CDR3 is TGTGCCAGCAGTGACACTAGCGGAGTTACCTACGAGCAGTACTTC.

By share, this clonotype ranks as medium-sized (0.01 to 0.1%). The chain carries TRBV27 and TRBJ2-7; TRBD1 is a possible D gene (7 bases). The CDR3 is made up of 14 amino acids. Trimming took 7 bases from V and 5 from J, leaving 18 bases between them. Germline V CDR1 and CDR2: MNHEY, SMNVEV (reference sequence). In nucleotides, the CDR3 is TGTGCCAGCACCGGCGGGGACAGACACCACGAGCAGTACTTC. Encoded protein: CASTGGDRHHEQYF.

By sample fraction, this clonotype is medium-sized (0.01 to 0.1%). V gene TRBV20-1 combines with J gene TRBJ2-7; possibly TRBD2 for D (6 bases). Per the germline V gene, CDR1 is DFQATT and CDR2 is SNEGSKA (reference sequence). V lost 4 bases and J 4 bases, leaving 14 bases between the germline ends. The CDR3 totals 13 residues. CDR3 DNA sequence: TGCAGTGCTATGTCGGGGGACCTTTACGAGCAGTACTTC. It translates to CSAMSGDLYEQYF.